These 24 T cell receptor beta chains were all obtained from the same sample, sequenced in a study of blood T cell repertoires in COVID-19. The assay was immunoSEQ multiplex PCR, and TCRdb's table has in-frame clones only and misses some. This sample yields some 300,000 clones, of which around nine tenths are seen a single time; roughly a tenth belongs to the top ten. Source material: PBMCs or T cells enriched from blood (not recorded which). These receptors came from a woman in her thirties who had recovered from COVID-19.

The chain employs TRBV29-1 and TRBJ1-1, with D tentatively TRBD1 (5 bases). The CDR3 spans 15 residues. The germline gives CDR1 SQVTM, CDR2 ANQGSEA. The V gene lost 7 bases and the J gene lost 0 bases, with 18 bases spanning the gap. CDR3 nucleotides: TGCAGCGCTTTAATCTCGGCCAGGGTGAACACTGAAGCTTTCTTT. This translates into CSALISARVNTEAFF.

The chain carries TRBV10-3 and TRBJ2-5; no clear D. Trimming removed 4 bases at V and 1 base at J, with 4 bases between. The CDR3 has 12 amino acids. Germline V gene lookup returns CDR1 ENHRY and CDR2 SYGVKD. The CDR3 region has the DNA TGTGCCATCAGTGCCCGCCAAGAGACCCAGTACTTC. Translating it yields CAISARQETQYF.

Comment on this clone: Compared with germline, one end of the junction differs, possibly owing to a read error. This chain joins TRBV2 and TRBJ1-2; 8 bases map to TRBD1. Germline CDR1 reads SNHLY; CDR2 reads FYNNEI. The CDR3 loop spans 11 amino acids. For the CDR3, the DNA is TGTGCCAGCAGGGGACAGGTCATCGACCTCTTC. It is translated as CASRGQVIDLF. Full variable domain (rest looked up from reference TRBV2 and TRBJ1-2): EPEVTQTPSHQVTQMGQEVILRCVPISNHLYFYWYRQILGQKVEFLVSFYNNEISEKSEIFDDQFSVERPDGSNFTLKIRSTKLEDSAMYFCASRGQVIDLFGSGTRLTVV.

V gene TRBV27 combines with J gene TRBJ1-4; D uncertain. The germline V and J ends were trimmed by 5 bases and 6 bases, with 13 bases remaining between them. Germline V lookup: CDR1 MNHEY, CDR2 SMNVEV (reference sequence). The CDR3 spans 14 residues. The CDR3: CASSLYSLDEKLFF. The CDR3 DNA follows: TGTGCCAGCAGTCTGTACAGTTTGGATGAAAAACTGTTTTTT.

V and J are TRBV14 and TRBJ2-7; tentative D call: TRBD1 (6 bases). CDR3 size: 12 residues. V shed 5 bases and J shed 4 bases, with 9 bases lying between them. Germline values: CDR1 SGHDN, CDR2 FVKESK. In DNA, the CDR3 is TGTGCCAGCAGCTCCCAGGGGTACGAGCAGTACTTC. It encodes CASSSQGYEQYF.

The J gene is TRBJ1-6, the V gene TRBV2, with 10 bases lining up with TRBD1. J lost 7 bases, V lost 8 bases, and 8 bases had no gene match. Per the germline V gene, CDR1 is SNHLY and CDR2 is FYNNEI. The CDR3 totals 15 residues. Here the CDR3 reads CASARGQGRNSPLHF. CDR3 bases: TGTGCCAGCGCACGGGGACAGGGGAGGAATTCACCCCTCCACTTT.

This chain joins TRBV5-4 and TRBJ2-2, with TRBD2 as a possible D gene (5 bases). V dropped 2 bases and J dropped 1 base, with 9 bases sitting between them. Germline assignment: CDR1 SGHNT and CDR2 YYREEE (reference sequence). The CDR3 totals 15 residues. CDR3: CASSFGEMNTGELFF. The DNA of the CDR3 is TGTGCCAGCAGCTTCGGGGAGATGAACACCGGGGAGCTGTTTTTT.

CDR3 residues: CASSQDWITGGYTF. In DNA, the CDR3 is TGCGCCAGCAGCCAAGATTGGATTACAGGGGGCTACACCTTC. The chain combines TRBV4-3 with TRBJ1-2; TRBD1 is a possible D gene (6 bases). V lost 0 bases to trimming and J lost 8 bases, with 13 bases between them. The CDR3 is 14 amino acids. Germline V CDR1 and CDR2: LGHNA, YSLEER.

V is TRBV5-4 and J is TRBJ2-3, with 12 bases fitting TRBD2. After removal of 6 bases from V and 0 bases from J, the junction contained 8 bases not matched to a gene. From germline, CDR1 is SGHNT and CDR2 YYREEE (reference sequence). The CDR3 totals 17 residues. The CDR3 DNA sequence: TGTGCCAGCACCCGCATCCTAGCGGGAGGGAGCACAGATACGCAGTATTTT. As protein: CASTRILAGGSTDTQYF.

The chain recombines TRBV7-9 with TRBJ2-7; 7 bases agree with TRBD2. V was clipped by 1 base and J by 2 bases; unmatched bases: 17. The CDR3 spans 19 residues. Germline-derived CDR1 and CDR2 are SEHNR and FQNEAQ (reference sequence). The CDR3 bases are TGTGCCAGCAGCTTAGTAGTTGCCGGGCAGGGAGGGTATCCCTACGAGCAGTACTTC. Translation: CASSLVVAGQGGYPYEQYF. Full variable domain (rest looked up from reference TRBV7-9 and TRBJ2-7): DTGVSQNPRHKITKRGQNVTFRCDPISEHNRLYWYRQTLGQGPEFLTYFQNEAQLEKSRLLSDRFSAERPKGSFSTLEIQRTEQGDSAMYLCASSLVVAGQGGYPYEQYFGPGTRLTVT.

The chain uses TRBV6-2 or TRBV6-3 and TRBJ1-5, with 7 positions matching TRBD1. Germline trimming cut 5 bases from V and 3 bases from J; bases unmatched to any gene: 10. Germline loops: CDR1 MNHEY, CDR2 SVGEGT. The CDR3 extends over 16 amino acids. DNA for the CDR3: TGTGCCAGCAGTCGAAGACTGACAGGGCCCAATCAGCCCCAGCATTTT. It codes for CASSRRLTGPNQPQHF.

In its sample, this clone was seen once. The CDR3: CASSTGGEYTEAFF. The CDR3 coding sequence is TGTGCCAGTAGTACAGGGGGAGAGTACACTGAAGCTTTCTTT. The chain uses TRBV19 and TRBJ1-1, with 7 bases matching TRBD1. The CDR3 has 14 amino acids. Germline CDR1 LNHDA, CDR2 SQIVND (reference sequence). Germline trimming cut 4 bases from V and 3 bases from J; bases unmatched to any gene: 5.

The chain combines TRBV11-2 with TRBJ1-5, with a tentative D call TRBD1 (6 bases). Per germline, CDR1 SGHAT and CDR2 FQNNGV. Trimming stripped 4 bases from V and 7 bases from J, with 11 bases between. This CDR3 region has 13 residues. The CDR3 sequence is CASSWTDSQPQHF. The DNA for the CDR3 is TGTGCCAGCAGCTGGACGGACAGCCAGCCCCAGCATTTT.

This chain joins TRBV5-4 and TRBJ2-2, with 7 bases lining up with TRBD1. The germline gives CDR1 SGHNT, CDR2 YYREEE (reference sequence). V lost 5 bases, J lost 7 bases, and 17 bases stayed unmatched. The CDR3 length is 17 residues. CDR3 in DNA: TGTGCCAGCAGGGATCGTCAGGCAGGGGGTGTTGGCGGGGAGCTGTTTTTT. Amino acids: CASRDRQAGGVGGELFF.

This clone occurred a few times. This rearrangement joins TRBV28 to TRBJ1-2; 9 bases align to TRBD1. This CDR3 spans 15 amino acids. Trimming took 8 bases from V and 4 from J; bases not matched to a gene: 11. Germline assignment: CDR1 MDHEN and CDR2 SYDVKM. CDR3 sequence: CASREQGARSYGYTF. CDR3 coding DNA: TGTGCCAGCCGGGAACAGGGGGCGCGGAGCTATGGCTACACCTTC.

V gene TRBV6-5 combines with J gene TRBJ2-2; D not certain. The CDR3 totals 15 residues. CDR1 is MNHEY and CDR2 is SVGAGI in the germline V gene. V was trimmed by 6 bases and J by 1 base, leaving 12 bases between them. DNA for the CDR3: TGTGCCAGCAGATCCACAGTGAGGAACACCGGGGAGCTGTTTTTT. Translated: CASRSTVRNTGELFF.

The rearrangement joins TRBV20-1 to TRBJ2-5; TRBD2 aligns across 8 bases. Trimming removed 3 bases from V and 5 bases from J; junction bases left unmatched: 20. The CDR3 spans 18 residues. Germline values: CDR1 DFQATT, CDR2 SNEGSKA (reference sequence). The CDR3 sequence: CSASRLGGLAGFLETQYF. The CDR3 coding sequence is TGCAGTGCTAGTCGTCTGGGTGGCTTAGCGGGATTTTTGGAGACCCAGTACTTC.

The CDR3 bases are TGTGCCAGCAGCTTAGTAAGAGACTCCTACGAGCAGTACTTC. It encodes CASSLVRDSYEQYF. This sequence joins TRBV7-9 and TRBJ2-7; D gene unclear. This CDR3 spans 14 amino acids. CDR1 and CDR2 from the germline V gene are SEHNR and FQNEAQ (reference sequence). V lost 1 base, J lost 0 bases, and 7 bases lay in between.

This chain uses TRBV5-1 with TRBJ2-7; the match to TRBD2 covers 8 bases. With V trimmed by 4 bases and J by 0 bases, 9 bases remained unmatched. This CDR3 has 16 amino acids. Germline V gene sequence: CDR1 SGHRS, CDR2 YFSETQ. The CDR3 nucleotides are TGCGCCAGCAGCCTAACTAGCGGAGAGAGCTCCTACGAGCAGTACTTC. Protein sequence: CASSLTSGESSYEQYF.

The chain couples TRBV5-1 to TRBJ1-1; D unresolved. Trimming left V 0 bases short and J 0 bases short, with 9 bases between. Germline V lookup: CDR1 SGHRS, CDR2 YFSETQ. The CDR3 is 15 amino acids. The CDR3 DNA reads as TGCGCCAGCAGCTTGGGAATACAATTGAACACTGAAGCTTTCTTT. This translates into CASSLGIQLNTEAFF.

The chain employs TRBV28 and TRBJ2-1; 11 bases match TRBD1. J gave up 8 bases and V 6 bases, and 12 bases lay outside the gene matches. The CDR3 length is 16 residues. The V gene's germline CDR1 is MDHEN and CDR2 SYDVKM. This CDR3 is CASRSLGTGGSDEQFF. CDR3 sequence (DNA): TGTGCCAGCAGGTCCCTGGGGACAGGGGGTTCGGATGAGCAGTTCTTC.

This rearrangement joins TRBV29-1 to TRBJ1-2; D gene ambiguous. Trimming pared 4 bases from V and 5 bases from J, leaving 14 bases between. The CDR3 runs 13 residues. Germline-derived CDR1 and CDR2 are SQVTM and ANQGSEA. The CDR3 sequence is CSVVMTGSYGYTF. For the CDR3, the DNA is TGCAGCGTTGTGATGACGGGGAGTTATGGCTACACCTTC.

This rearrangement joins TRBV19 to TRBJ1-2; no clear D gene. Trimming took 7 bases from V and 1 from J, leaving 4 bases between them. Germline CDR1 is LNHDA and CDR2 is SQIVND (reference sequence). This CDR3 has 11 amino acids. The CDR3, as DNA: TGTGCCAGTAACAGTAACTATGGCTACACCTTC. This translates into CASNSNYGYTF.

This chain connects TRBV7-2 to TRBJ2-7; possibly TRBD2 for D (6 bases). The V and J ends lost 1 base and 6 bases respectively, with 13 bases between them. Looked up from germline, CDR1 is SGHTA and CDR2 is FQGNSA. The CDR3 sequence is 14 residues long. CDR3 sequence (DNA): TGTGCCAGCAGCTTAGGACGGGGGACTGGCGAGCAGTACTTC. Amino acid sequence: CASSLGRGTGEQYF.